This T cell receptor (beta chain) was recorded in a study of T cell responses to AZD1222 COVID-19 vaccine. Broader study findings: AZD1222 recipients seropositive at baseline numbered only five to seven. Clonal diversity was possibly underestimated, and white British individuals and females predominated among donors. Receipt of two AZD1222 doses was followed by a rise in Spike-specific TCR breadth and depth. Every sample of the repertoires postdated the peak T cell response.

Assay used: immunoSEQ multiplex PCR; TCRdb lists only in-frame clones, some missing. Of over 95,000 clones in the sample, roughly 90% were seen once. Concerning this clone: Antigen: not known.

After removal of 2 bases from V and 5 bases from J, the junction contained 7 bases not matched to a gene. CDR1 MGHRA and CDR2 YSYEKL come from the germline V gene. This CDR3 region has 15 residues. The chain couples TRBV4-1 to TRBJ1-2; TRBD1 agrees at 8 bases. This specimen was peripheral blood, taken on day 0 of AZD1222 vaccination. This clonotype was obtained from an adult in good health. The CDR3 reads CASSQPRGLLYGYTF. The CDR3 DNA follows: TGCGCCAGCAGCCAACCCAGGGGGCTTCTATATGGCTACACCTTC.